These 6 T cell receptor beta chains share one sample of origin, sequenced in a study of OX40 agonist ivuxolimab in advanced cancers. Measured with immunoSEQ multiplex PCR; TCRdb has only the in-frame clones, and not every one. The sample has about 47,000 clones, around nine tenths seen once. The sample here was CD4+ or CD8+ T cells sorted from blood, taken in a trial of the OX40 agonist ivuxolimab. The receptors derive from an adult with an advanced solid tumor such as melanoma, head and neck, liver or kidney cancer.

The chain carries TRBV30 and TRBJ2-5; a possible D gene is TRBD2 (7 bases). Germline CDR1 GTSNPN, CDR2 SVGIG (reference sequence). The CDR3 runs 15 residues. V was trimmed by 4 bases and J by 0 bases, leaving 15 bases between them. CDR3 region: CAWTPRGGYQETQYF. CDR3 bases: TGTGCCTGGACCCCTAGGGGGGGATACCAAGAGACCCAGTACTTC.

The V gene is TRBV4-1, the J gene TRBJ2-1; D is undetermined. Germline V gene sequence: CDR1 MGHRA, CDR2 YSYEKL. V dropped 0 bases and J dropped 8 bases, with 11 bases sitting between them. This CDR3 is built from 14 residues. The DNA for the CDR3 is TGCGCCAGCAGCCAAGACAGCGAGAGCGATGAGCAGTTCTTC. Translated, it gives CASSQDSESDEQFF.

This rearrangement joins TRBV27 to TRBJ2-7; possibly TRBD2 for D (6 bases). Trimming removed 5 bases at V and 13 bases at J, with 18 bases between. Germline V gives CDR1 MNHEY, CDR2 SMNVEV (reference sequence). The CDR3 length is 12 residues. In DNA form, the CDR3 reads TGTGCCAGCAGTCAAGAAGCCGGGACTTATTACTTC. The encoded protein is CASSQEAGTYYF.

The CDR3 loop reads CASSPTAGMLYEQYF. The DNA of the CDR3 is TGTGCCAGCAGCCCAACGGCGGGGATGTTATACGAGCAGTACTTC. The chain is built from TRBV9 and TRBJ2-7; D might be TRBD2 (6 bases). Trimming stripped 4 bases from V and 4 bases from J, with 18 bases between. The CDR3 has 15 residues. Germline V CDR1 and CDR2: SGDLS, YYNGEE.

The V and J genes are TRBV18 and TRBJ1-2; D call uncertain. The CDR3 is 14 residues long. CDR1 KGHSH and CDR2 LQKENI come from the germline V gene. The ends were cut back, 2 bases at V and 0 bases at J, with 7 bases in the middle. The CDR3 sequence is CASSPEGSNYGYTF. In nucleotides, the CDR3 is TGTGCCAGCTCACCAGAGGGTTCTAACTATGGCTACACCTTC.

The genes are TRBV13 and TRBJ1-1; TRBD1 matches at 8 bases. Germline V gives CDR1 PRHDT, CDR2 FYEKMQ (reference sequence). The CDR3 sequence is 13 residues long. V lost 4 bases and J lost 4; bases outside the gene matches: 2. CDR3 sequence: CASSSTGGTEAFF. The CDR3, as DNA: TGTGCCAGCAGCTCAACAGGGGGCACTGAAGCTTTCTTT.